The clone carrying this T cell receptor (beta chain) was found a few times. No antigen is known for it. This entry belongs to a study of type 1 and type 2 diabetes patients. For the study at large: Samples came from type 1 diabetic, type 2 diabetic or nondiabetic people, recruited in China. T cells were magnetically sorted from PBMCs as CD4+ or CD8+ subsets.

Study-level findings and limits: V and J gene usage correlated at around 0.97 between type 2 diabetes and control samples.

Genomic DNA was the PCR template. Multiplex PCR with 30 forward and 13 reverse primers amplified the TCR beta CDR3. In TCRdb, the multiplex PCR reads were re-called with MiXCR into one record per CDR3 protein. The table has some 250,000 distinct CDR3 sequences, more than 40% seen once. The receptor was derived from a man younger than 30 with type 2 diabetes. The material sequenced was peripheral blood mononuclear cells (PBMCs).

Written as DNA, the CDR3 is TGTGCCATCAACGACGGACAGAACACCGGGGAGCTGTTTTTT. Amino acids: CAINDGQNTGELFF. J is TRBJ2-2 and V is TRBV10-3; D may be TRBD1 (5 bases). This CDR3 has 14 residues. V shed 7 bases and J shed 1 base, with 10 bases lying between them. Germline-derived CDR1 and CDR2 are ENHRY and SYGVKD.